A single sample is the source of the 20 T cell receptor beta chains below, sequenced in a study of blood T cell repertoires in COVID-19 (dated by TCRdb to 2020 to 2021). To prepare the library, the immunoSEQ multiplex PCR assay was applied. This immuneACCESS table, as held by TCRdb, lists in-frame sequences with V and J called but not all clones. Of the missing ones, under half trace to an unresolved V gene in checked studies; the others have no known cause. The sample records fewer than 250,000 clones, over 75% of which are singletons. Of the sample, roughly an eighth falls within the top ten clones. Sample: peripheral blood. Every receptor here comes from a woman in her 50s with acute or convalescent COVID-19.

The CDR3 sequence: CASSAHGSQETQYF. Written as DNA, the CDR3 is TGTGCCAGCAGTGCGCATGGGAGCCAAGAGACCCAGTACTTC. This sequence joins TRBV25-1 and TRBJ2-5, with a tentative D call TRBD2 (5 bases). CDR1 and CDR2 from the germline V gene are MGHDK and SYGVNS. Between the trimmed V and J ends, which lost 4 bases and 1 base, there was a span of 10 bases. CDR3 length: 14 amino acids.

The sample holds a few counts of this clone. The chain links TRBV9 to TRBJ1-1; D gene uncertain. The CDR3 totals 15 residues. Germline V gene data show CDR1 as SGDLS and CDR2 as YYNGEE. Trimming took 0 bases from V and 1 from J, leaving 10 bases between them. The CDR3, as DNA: TGTGCCAGCAGCGTAGATCAGGCGGGGAACACTGAAGCTTTCTTT. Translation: CASSVDQAGNTEAFF.

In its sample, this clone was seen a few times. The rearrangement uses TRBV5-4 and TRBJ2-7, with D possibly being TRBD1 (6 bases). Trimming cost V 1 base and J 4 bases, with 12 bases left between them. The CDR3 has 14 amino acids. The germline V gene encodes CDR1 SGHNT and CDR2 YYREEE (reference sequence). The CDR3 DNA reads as TGTGCCAGCAGCTTGCGAGCAGGGGAGTACGAGCAGTACTTC. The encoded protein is CASSLRAGEYEQYF. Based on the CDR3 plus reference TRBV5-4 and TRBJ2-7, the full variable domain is ETGVTQSPTHLIKTRGQQVTLRCSSQSGHNTVSWYQQALGQGPQFIFQYYREEENGRGNFPPRFSGLQFPNYSSELNVNALELDDSALYLCASSLRAGEYEQYFGPGTRLTVT.

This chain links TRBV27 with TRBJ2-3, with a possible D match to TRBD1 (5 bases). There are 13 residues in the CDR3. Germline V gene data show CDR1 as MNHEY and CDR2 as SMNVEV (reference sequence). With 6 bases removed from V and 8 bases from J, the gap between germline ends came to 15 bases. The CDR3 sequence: CASRPTAQATQYF. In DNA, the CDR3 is TGTGCCAGCAGACCCACGGCACAGGCTACGCAGTATTTT.

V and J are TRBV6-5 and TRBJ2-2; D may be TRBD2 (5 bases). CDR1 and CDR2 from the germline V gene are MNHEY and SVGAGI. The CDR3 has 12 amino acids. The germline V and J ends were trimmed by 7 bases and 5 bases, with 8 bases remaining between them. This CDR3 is CASTRGTGELFF. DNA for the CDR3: TGTGCCAGCACCCGAGGGACCGGGGAGCTGTTTTTT.

The CDR3 reads CASSIEGSGRGGELFF. The CDR3 nucleotides read TGTGCCAGTAGTATAGAGGGTAGCGGGAGAGGCGGGGAGCTGTTTTTT. The rearrangement joins TRBV19 to TRBJ2-2; 9 bases agree with TRBD2. The germline V gene has CDR1 LNHDA and CDR2 SQIVND (reference sequence). The V gene end was trimmed by 0 bases and the J gene end by 7 bases; junction bases not matched to a gene: 6. The CDR3 extends over 16 amino acids.

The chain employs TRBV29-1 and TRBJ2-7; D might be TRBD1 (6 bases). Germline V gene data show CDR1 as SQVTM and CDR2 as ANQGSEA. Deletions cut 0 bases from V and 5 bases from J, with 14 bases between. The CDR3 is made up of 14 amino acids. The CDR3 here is CSVEDRQGTHEQYF. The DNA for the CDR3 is TGCAGCGTTGAAGATCGGCAGGGGACCCACGAGCAGTACTTC.

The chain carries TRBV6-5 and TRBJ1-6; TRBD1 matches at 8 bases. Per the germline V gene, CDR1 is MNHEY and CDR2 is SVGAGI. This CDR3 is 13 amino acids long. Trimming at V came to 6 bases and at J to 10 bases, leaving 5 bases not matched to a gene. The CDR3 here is CASSRGQGSPLHF. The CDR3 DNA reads TGTGCCAGCAGCCGAGGACAGGGCTCACCCCTCCACTTT.

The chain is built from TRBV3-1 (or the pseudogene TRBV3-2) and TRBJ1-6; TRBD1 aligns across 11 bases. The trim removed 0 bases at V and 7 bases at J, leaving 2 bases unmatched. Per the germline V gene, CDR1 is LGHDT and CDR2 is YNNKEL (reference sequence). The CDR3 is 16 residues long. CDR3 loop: CASSQERTGGNSPLHF. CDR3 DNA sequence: TGTGCCAGCAGCCAAGAGAGGACAGGGGGCAATTCACCCCTCCACTTT.

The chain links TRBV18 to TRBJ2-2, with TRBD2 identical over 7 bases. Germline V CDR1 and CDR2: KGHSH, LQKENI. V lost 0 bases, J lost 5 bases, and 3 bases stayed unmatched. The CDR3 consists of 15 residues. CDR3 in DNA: TGTGCCAGCTCACCACCGGGAGGGTCTACCGGGGAGCTGTTTTTT. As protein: CASSPPGGSTGELFF.

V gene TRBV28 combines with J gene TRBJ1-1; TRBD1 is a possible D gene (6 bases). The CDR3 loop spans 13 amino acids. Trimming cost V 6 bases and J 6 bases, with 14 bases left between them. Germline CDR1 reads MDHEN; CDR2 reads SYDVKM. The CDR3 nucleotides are TGTGCCAGCAGGCTACAGGGATGGGCTGAAGCTTTCTTT. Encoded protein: CASRLQGWAEAFF.

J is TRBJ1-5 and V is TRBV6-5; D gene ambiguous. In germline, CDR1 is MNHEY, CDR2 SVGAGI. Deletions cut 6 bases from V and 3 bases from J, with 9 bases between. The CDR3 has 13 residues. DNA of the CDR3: TGTGCCAGCAGCCTCAGGTTCAATCAGCCCCAGCATTTT. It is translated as CASSLRFNQPQHF.

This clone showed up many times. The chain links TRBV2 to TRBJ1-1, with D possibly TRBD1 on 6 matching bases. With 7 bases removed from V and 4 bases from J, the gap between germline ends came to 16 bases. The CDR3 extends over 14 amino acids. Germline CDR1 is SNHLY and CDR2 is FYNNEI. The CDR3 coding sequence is TGTGCCAGCATTATACAGGGAAGGGGCACTGAAGCTTTCTTT. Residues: CASIIQGRGTEAFF.

The CDR3 loop reads CASSRDRADEKLFF. CDR3 coding DNA: TGTGCCAGCTCAAGGGACAGGGCGGATGAAAAACTGTTTTTT. This rearrangement joins TRBV18 to TRBJ1-4; 9 nucleotides agree with TRBD1. This CDR3 region has 14 residues. J gave up 6 bases and V 5 bases, and 4 bases lay outside the gene matches. In germline, CDR1 is KGHSH, CDR2 LQKENI.

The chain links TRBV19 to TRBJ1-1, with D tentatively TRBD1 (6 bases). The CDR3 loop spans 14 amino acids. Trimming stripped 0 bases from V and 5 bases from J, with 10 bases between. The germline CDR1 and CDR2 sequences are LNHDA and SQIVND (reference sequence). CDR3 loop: CASSIEATGTEAFF. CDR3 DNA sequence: TGTGCCAGTAGTATAGAAGCGACAGGAACTGAAGCTTTCTTT.

CDR3 bases: TGCAGCGTTGAAGGGCAGGGGGCGAGAAACACCATATATTTT. Encoded protein: CSVEGQGARNTIYF. This sequence joins TRBV29-1 and TRBJ1-3, with TRBD1 matching over 8 bases. The V gene's germline CDR1 is SQVTM and CDR2 ANQGSEA. The CDR3 covers 14 residues. V gave up 1 base and J gave up 5 bases; unmatched junction bases: 4.

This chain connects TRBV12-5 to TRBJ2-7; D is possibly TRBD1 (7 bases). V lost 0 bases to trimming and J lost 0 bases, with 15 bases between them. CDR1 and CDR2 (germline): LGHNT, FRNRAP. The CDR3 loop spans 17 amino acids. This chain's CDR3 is CASGLVLGRGVSYEQYF. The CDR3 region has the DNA TGTGCTAGTGGTTTGGTACTGGGCAGGGGGGTCTCCTACGAGCAGTACTTC.

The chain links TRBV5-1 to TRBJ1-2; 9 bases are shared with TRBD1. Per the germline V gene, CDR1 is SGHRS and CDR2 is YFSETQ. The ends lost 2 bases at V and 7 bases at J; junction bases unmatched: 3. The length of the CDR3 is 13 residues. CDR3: CASSFATGGGYTF. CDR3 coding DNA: TGCGCCAGCAGCTTTGCGACAGGGGGTGGCTACACCTTC.

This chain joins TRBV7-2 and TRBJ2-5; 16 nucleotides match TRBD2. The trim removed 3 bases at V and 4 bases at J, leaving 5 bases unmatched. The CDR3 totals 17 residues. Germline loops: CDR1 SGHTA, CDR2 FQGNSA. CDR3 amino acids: CASSFGTSGRGGETQYF. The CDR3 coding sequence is TGTGCCAGCAGCTTTGGGACTAGCGGGAGGGGGGGAGAGACCCAGTACTTC.

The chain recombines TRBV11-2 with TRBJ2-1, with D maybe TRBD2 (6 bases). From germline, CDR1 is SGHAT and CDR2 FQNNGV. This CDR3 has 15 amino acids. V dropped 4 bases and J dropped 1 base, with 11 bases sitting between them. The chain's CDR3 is CASSSGTGSYNEQFF. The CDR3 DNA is TGTGCCAGCAGCTCGGGGACTGGTTCCTACAATGAGCAGTTCTTC.